This T cell receptor beta chain was sequenced during a study of shared clonotypes between healthy human individuals. Comment on this clone: Antigen specificity is unknown.

Assay used: immunoSEQ multiplex PCR; TCRdb lists only in-frame clones, some missing. The table records roughly 2.6 million clones, around 90% of them present only once. This CDR3 region has 16 residues. Germline CDR1 reads MGHRA; CDR2 reads YSYEKL. The V gene end was trimmed by 1 base and the J gene end by 0 bases; junction bases not matched to a gene: 6. Study-level findings and limits: With few donors, the genetic and exposure-history diversity represented was limited.

The sample consisted of naive CD4+ T cells sorted from blood. The subset denotes: CD45RA+ positively selected. This chain connects TRBV4-1 to TRBJ2-7, with 7 bases that match TRBD1. The receptor's source is a man between 18 and 29 years old in good health. CDR3 DNA: TGCGCCAGCAGCCAAGGGGGGACAGCAGTCTCCTACGAGCAGTACTTC. Encoded protein: CASSQGGTAVSYEQYF.